This entry features one TCR beta chain sequence. Seattle participants joined during active infection and were tracked over time. Sequencing was performed with immunoSEQ multiplex PCR; in TCRdb, only in-frame clones are kept and a portion is missing. The sample shows tens of thousands of clones, around 77% of them seen only once. The data stem from a study of blood T cell repertoires in COVID-19. The CDR3 is 18 amino acids. In germline, CDR1 is MNHEY, CDR2 SMNVEV (reference sequence). The ends lost 2 bases at V and 0 bases at J; junction bases unmatched: 7. The chain has TRBV27 and TRBJ1-6, with 7 bases aligning to TRBD1. The source is a man aged 65 to 85 with COVID-19, enrolled during active disease. The sequenced material came from peripheral blood. The CDR3 region has the DNA TGTGCCAGCAGTTTACGGGACAGTCCGAGCTCCTATAATTCACCCCTCCACTTT. It translates to CASSLRDSPSSYNSPLHF.